This T cell receptor (beta chain) was sequenced for a study of shared clonotypes between healthy human individuals. Study in general: Plates per donor: three CD4 naive, three CD4 memory, two CD8 naive, one CD8 memory.

The table came from immunoSEQ multiplex PCR; TCRdb's copy has only in-frame clones and leaves some out. The sample includes 300,000 to 400,000 clones, approximately 79% of them seen just once. Per the germline V gene, CDR1 is SQVTM and CDR2 is ANQGSEA. The CDR3 is 14 residues long. The V end was cut by 5 bases, the J end by 1 base, with 15 bases between. In regard to this clone: The antigen remains unidentified.

Regarding the study as a whole: Unshared clonotypes carried lower generation probabilities than those common to all four donors. Estimated clonotype richness was generally higher in naive than memory subsets. Donors were few, which limited the genetic and exposure-history diversity represented.

Source material: memory CD4+ T cells sorted from blood. Subset of the sample: CD45RA-negative fraction. The source of this sequence is a man younger than 45 in good health. V gene TRBV29-1 combines with J gene TRBJ2-7; TRBD1 or TRBD2 may be the D gene (6 bases each). This chain's CDR3 is CSVSGGPLSYEQYF. As DNA, the CDR3 is TGCAGCGTTTCTGGGGGGCCCCTTTCCTACGAGCAGTACTTC.